The rows below give T cell receptor beta chains drawn from one sample of a study of T cell changes during pregnancy in multiple sclerosis. Clones were sequenced by immunoSEQ multiplex PCR, and TCRdb holds only the in-frame ones, with some missing. The repertoire holds roughly 17,000 clones, 85% seen once, with around 8.7% in the top ten. Sequenced material: CD8+ T cells from peripheral blood mononuclear cells, taken after pregnancy. These receptors came from a female donor with multiple sclerosis, enrolled in a pregnancy study. CDR3s include the opening cysteine and the closing phenylalanine or tryptophan. D genes are given only for firm matches. Not all rows give a size; the values are once, few, many and, for expanded clones, a class.

CDR3: CASRTGLSETQYF
DNA: TGTGCCAGCCGAACGGGACTCTCAGAGACCCAGTACTTC
J: TRBJ2-5
size: NA
D: NA
V: TRBV7-9

CDR3: CASSLSLLSSYNEQFF
DNA: TGTGCCAGCAGCTTATCTCTACTAAGCTCCTACAATGAGCAGTTCTTC
J: TRBJ2-1
size: many
D: NA
V: TRBV7-3

CDR3: CASSPRNQGALYEQYF
DNA: TGTGCCAGCAGCCCAAGAAATCAGGGCGCGCTCTACGAGCAGTACTTC
J: TRBJ2-7
size: once
D: NA
V: TRBV5-5

CDR3: CASSHRDRGNTGELFF
DNA: TGTGCCAGCAGCCACCGGGACAGGGGGAACACCGGGGAGCTGTTTTTT
J: TRBJ2-2
size: few
D: TRBD1
V: TRBV5-6

CDR3: CATSREREPYEQYF
DNA: TGTGCCACCAGCAGAGAGCGGGAGCCCTACGAGCAGTACTTC
J: TRBJ2-7
size: medium-sized
D: TRBD2
V: TRBV15

CDR3: CASSQGPGSGRGYEQYF
DNA: TGTGCCAGCAGCCAGGGGCCCGGGAGCGGGAGGGGGTACGAGCAGTACTTC
J: TRBJ2-7
size: NA
D: TRBD2
V: TRBV27

CDR3: CASSRGGEQYF
DNA: TGCGCCAGCAGTCGAGGGGGCGAGCAGTACTTC
J: TRBJ2-7
size: NA
D: NA
V: TRBV5-1

CDR3: CASSSSALDRDYGYTF
DNA: TGTGCCAGCAGTTCAAGCGCCCTGGACAGAGACTATGGCTACACCTTC
J: TRBJ1-2
size: NA
D: NA
V: TRBV27

CDR3: CASSSLNTGELFF
DNA: TGTGCCAGCAGCTCCTTGAACACCGGGGAGCTGTTTTTT
J: TRBJ2-2
size: NA
D: NA
V: TRBV7-3

CDR3: CAWSPDNYNEQFF
DNA: TGTGCCTGGAGCCCGGACAACTACAATGAGCAGTTCTTC
J: TRBJ2-1
size: NA
D: NA
V: TRBV30

CDR3: CASSSEKRGRDYNEQFF
DNA: TGTGCCAGCAGCTCGGAAAAGCGGGGGCGCGACTACAATGAGCAGTTCTTC
J: TRBJ2-1
size: NA
D: NA
V: TRBV21-1

CDR3: CASSQDLASGAYEQYF
DNA: TGTGCCAGCAGCCAAGATTTGGCTAGCGGAGCCTACGAGCAGTACTTC
J: TRBJ2-7
size: NA
D: TRBD2
V: TRBV4-2

CDR3: CASSRPEAGGLYQETQYF
DNA: TGTGCCAGCTCACGCCCGGAAGCGGGAGGCCTCTACCAAGAGACCCAGTACTTC
J: TRBJ2-5
size: NA
D: TRBD2
V: TRBV18

CDR3: CASSLTGGAGQETQYF
DNA: TGTGCCAGCAGTTTAACAGGGGGCGCGGGCCAAGAGACCCAGTACTTC
J: TRBJ2-5
size: NA
D: TRBD1
V: TRBV6-5

CDR3: CASPGQTHNQPQHF
DNA: TGCGCCAGCCCCGGACAGACCCACAATCAGCCCCAGCATTTT
J: TRBJ1-5
size: NA
D: NA
V: TRBV10-1

CDR3: CASQQGKQETQYF
DNA: TGCGCCAGCCAACAGGGAAAACAAGAGACCCAGTACTTC
J: TRBJ2-5
size: NA
D: NA
V: TRBV5-1

CDR3: CASSLSGSGHEQYF
DNA: TGCGCCAGCAGCTTGAGCGGGAGTGGCCACGAGCAGTACTTC
J: TRBJ2-7
size: NA
D: TRBD2
V: TRBV5-1

CDR3: CASSFPPGVGSYNSPLHF
DNA: TGTGCCAGCAGTTTTCCGCCGGGGGTTGGTTCCTATAATTCACCCCTCCACTTT
J: TRBJ1-6
size: NA
D: NA
V: TRBV28

CDR3: CASRRELAEDTQYF
DNA: TGTGCCAGCAGGCGGGAGCTGGCTGAGGATACGCAGTATTTT
J: TRBJ2-3
size: NA
D: TRBD2
V: TRBV27

CDR3: CASSLETGVITGELFF
DNA: TGTGCCAGCAGCTTAGAGACAGGGGTAATCACCGGGGAGCTGTTTTTT
J: TRBJ2-2
size: once
D: TRBD1
V: TRBV7-3

CDR3: CASSKQGADTQYF
DNA: TGTGCCAGTAGTAAACAGGGGGCAGATACGCAGTATTTT
J: TRBJ2-3
size: NA
D: TRBD1
V: TRBV19

CDR3: CSVVSATGNTEAFF
DNA: TGCAGCGTTGTATCCGCTACAGGGAACACTGAAGCTTTCTTT
J: TRBJ1-1
size: NA
D: NA
V: TRBV29-1

CDR3: CASSLGGGTEAFF
DNA: TGTGCCAGCAGCCTCGGTGGAGGCACTGAAGCTTTCTTT
J: TRBJ1-1
size: NA
D: NA
V: TRBV9

CDR3: CAISESGTYEQYF
DNA: TGTGCCATCAGTGAGTCGGGCACCTACGAGCAGTACTTC
J: TRBJ2-7
size: few
D: NA
V: TRBV10-3

CDR3: CATSPLDSSNEQFF
DNA: TGTGCCACCTCCCCACTAGACTCATCTAATGAGCAGTTCTTC
J: TRBJ2-1
size: NA
D: NA
V: TRBV27

CDR3: CAISGQGDSGYTIYF
DNA: TGTGCCATCAGTGGGCAAGGAGATTCTGGATACACCATATATTTT
J: TRBJ1-3
size: NA
D: NA
V: TRBV10-3

CDR3: CASSSIRGRDTEAFF
DNA: TGTGCCAGCAGCTCCATCAGAGGTCGGGACACTGAAGCTTTCTTT
J: TRBJ1-1
size: NA
D: NA
V: TRBV7-3

CDR3: CASSTGLAGFYNEQFF
DNA: TGTGCCAGCAGCACGGGACTAGCGGGGTTCTACAATGAGCAGTTCTTC
J: TRBJ2-1
size: once
D: TRBD2
V: TRBV9

CDR3: CASSLGGNLYEQYF
DNA: TGTGCCAGTAGTCTTGGCGGGAACCTTTACGAGCAGTACTTC
J: TRBJ2-7
size: once
D: NA
V: TRBV19

CDR3: CASSSLAATDTQYF
DNA: TGTGCCAGCAGTTCTCTAGCGGCCACAGATACGCAGTATTTT
J: TRBJ2-3
size: NA
D: TRBD2
V: TRBV6-5

CDR3: CASSLVLGSGENEQFF
DNA: TGTGCCAGCAGCTTAGTGCTAGGGAGCGGGGAGAATGAGCAGTTCTTC
J: TRBJ2-1
size: NA
D: TRBD2
V: TRBV11-2

CDR3: CASSVDKGGPEKLFF
DNA: TGTGCCAGCAGCGTAGATAAGGGCGGGCCAGAAAAACTGTTTTTT
J: TRBJ1-4
size: NA
D: NA
V: TRBV9

CDR3: CASSSTEAGVNEQFF
DNA: TGTGCCAGCAGTTCTACTGAGGCGGGAGTGAATGAGCAGTTCTTC
J: TRBJ2-1
size: NA
D: TRBD2
V: TRBV7-9

CDR3: CASSPLAGVITDTQYF
DNA: TGTGCCAGCAGTCCCTTAGCGGGGGTGATCACAGATACGCAGTATTTT
J: TRBJ2-3
size: once
D: TRBD2
V: TRBV27